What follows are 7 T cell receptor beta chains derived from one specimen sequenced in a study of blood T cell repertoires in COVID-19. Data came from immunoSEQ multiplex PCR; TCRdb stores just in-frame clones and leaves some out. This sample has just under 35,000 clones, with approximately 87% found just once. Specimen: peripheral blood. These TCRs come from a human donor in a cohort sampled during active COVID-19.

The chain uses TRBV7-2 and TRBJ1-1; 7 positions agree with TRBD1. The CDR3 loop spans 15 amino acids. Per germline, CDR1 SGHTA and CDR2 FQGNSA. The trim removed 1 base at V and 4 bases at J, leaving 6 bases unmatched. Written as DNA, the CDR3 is TGTGCCAGCAGCTTAGGCTCACAGGGGCGCACTGAAGCTTTCTTT. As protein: CASSLGSQGRTEAFF.

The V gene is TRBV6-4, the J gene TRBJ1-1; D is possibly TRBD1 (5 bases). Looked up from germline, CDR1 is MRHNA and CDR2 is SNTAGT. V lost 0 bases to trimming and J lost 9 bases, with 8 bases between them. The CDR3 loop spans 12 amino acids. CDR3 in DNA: TGTGCCAGCAGTGACTCGAAGGGGAAAGCTTTCTTT. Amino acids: CASSDSKGKAFF.

This CDR3 is CASSFKGQGSSYEQYF. The CDR3 coding sequence is TGTGCCAGCAGTTTTAAGGGACAGGGGTCTTCCTACGAGCAGTACTTC. The V call is TRBV27, the J call TRBJ2-7, with 10 nucleotides matching TRBD1. Germline values: CDR1 MNHEY, CDR2 SMNVEV (reference sequence). The length of the CDR3 is 16 residues. V dropped 3 bases and J dropped 1; count of bases not matched to a gene: 6.

CDR3 sequence reads: CASSQEAGGNTEAFF. Here the CDR3 DNA reads TGTGCCAGCAGTCAGGAAGCAGGGGGGAACACTGAAGCTTTCTTT. The chain carries TRBV6-6 and TRBJ1-1, with TRBD1 identical over 7 bases. V lost 5 bases and J lost 1; bases outside the gene matches: 7. Germline V gene lookup returns CDR1 MNHNY and CDR2 SVGAGI (reference sequence). CDR3 length: 15 residues.

The CDR3 loop reads CASSTGLGRGIQYF. The CDR3 nucleotides read TGTGCCAGCAGTACCGGACTAGGAAGGGGCATTCAGTACTTC. The chain has TRBV11-3 and TRBJ2-4; TRBD2 matches at 7 bases. This CDR3 has 14 amino acids. Germline loops: CDR1 SGHNT, CDR2 YENEEA. V lost 6 bases, J lost 9 bases, and 11 bases stayed unmatched.

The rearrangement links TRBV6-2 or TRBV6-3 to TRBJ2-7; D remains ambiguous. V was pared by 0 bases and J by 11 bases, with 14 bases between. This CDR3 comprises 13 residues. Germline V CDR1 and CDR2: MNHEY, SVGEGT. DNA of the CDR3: TGTGCCAGCAGTTACTCGGGCGAGAAAATAAAGTACTTC. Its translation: CASSYSGEKIKYF.

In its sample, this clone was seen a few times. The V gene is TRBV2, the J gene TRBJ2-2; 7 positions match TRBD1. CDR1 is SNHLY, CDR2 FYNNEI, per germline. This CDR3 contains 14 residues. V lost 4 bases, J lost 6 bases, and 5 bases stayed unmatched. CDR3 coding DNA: TGTGCCAGCAGTGTCGACAGGGTCTCCGGGGAGCTGTTTTTT. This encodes CASSVDRVSGELFF.